This T cell receptor (beta chain) was found in a study of OX40 agonist ivuxolimab in advanced cancers. Clones were read by immunoSEQ multiplex PCR, and TCRdb kept only the in-frame ones, dropping some. The sample gives roughly 42,000 clones, about 90% of which show up once; approximately 15% is in the top ten. This CDR3 region has 16 residues. The germline V and J ends were trimmed by 2 bases and 4 bases, with 15 bases remaining between them. CDR1 and CDR2 (germline): PRHDT, FYEKMQ (reference sequence). Sequencing used CD4+ or CD8+ T cells sorted from blood, obtained in a trial of the OX40 agonist ivuxolimab. The TCR comes from an adult with an advanced solid tumor such as melanoma, head and neck, liver or kidney cancer. This sequence joins TRBV13 and TRBJ1-3; D not resolved. The CDR3 DNA sequence: TGTGCCAGCAGCTTAATTTCCGGGTCGGGCGGAAACACCATATATTTT. Translating it yields CASSLISGSGGNTIYF.